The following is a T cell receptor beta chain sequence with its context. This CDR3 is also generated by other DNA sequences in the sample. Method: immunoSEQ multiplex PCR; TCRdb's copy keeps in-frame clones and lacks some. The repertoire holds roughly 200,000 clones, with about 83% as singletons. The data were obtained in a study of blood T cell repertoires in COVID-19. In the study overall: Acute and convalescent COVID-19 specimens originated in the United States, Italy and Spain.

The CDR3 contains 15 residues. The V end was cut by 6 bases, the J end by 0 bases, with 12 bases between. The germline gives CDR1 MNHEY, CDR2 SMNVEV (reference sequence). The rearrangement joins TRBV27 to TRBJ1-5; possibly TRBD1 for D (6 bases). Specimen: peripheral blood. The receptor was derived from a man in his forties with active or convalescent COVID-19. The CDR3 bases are TGTGCCAGCAGGAGGGACATAAATAGCAATCAGCCCCAGCATTTT. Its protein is CASRRDINSNQPQHF.